These 21 T cell receptor beta chains share one sample of origin, sequenced in a study of blood T cell repertoires in COVID-19. Method: immunoSEQ multiplex PCR; TCRdb's copy keeps in-frame clones and lacks some. The sample consists of about 250,000 clones, around 90% of them appearing once. Sequences were obtained from PBMCs or T cells enriched from blood (not recorded which). These receptors were taken from a woman aged 40 to 50 who had been exposed to COVID-19.

This sequence joins TRBV3-1 (or the pseudogene TRBV3-2) and TRBJ1-1; 9 bases are shared with TRBD1. V lost 3 bases to trimming and J lost 10 bases; unmatched junction nucleotides: 3. The CDR3 totals 12 residues. From germline, CDR1 is LGHDT and CDR2 YNNKEL (reference sequence). For the CDR3, the DNA is TGTGCCAGCAGCCAGCAGACAGGGGGAGCTTTCTTT. It yields the protein CASSQQTGGAFF.

The V call is TRBV6-5, the J call TRBJ2-1; 11 nucleotides align to TRBD2. The CDR3 totals 13 residues. Germline loops: CDR1 MNHEY, CDR2 SVGAGI. V was clipped by 11 bases and J by 4 bases; unmatched bases: 4. CDR3 loop: CALGLAGYNEQFF. CDR3 in DNA: TGTGCCCTCGGACTAGCGGGTTACAATGAGCAGTTCTTC.

This clone was observed a few times. V and J are TRBV15 and TRBJ1-5; TRBD1 is a possible D gene (5 bases). Germline loops: CDR1 LNHNV, CDR2 YYDKDF (reference sequence). This CDR3 is built from 16 residues. The ends were cut back, 4 bases at V and 4 bases at J, with 17 bases in the middle. The CDR3 loop reads CATSTGTSLGNQPQHF. The CDR3 DNA follows: TGTGCCACCAGCACCGGGACTTCCTTAGGGAATCAGCCCCAGCATTTT.

In its sample, this clone was seen a few times. The chain couples TRBV11-3 to TRBJ2-1; 11 bases fit TRBD2. The CDR3 loop spans 14 amino acids. Germline values: CDR1 SGHNT, CDR2 YENEEA. With V trimmed by 4 bases and J by 7 bases, 3 bases remained unmatched. The CDR3 DNA reads as TGTGCCAGCAGCTGGGCTAGCGGGAGGAATGAGCAGTTCTTC. This gives the protein CASSWASGRNEQFF.

The chain uses TRBV5-1 and TRBJ1-6; D gene unclear. Germline V gene sequence: CDR1 SGHRS, CDR2 YFSETQ. The CDR3 is 19 residues long. The V end lost 0 bases, the J end lost 0 bases, and 16 bases lay between the germline ends. CDR3 region: CASSLATRKLSSYNSPLHF. CDR3 DNA: TGCGCCAGCAGCTTGGCCACTCGTAAGCTAAGCTCCTATAATTCACCCCTCCACTTT.

V gene TRBV28 combines with J gene TRBJ2-5, with 13 bases lining up with TRBD2. V shed 1 base, J shed 3 bases, and the junction held 5 bases outside the gene matches. The CDR3 is 17 residues long. The germline gives CDR1 MDHEN, CDR2 SYDVKM. CDR3 in amino acids: CASSLFHGLAGEETQYF. The CDR3 DNA sequence: TGTGCCAGCAGTTTATTCCACGGACTAGCGGGAGAAGAGACCCAGTACTTC.

The chain carries TRBV18 and TRBJ1-5, with TRBD1 identical over 10 bases. The germline V gene encodes CDR1 KGHSH and CDR2 LQKENI. V lost 4 bases to trimming and J lost 5 bases; unmatched junction nucleotides: 2. This CDR3 spans 14 amino acids. CDR3 sequence (DNA): TGTGCCAGCTCACTCGGGACAGGGGATCAGCCCCAGCATTTT. This encodes CASSLGTGDQPQHF.

The V gene is TRBV4-3, the J gene TRBJ1-4, with D possibly matching TRBD1 (5 bases). Trimming stripped 0 bases from V and 2 bases from J, with 13 bases between. The CDR3 sequence is 17 residues long. The V gene's germline CDR1 is LGHNA and CDR2 YSLEER. The CDR3 bases are TGCGCCAGCAGCCAAGAAGCGACAGCAAATACTAATGAAAAACTGTTTTTT. Translated, it gives CASSQEATANTNEKLFF.

This chain joins TRBV30 and TRBJ2-5, with 10 nucleotides matching TRBD2. Trimming took 3 bases from V and 4 from J; bases not matched to a gene: 5. Germline-derived CDR1 and CDR2 are GTSNPN and SVGIG (reference sequence). The CDR3 has 14 amino acids. The CDR3 spells CAWRKSGRAETQYF. CDR3 nucleotides: TGTGCCTGGAGAAAGAGCGGGAGGGCAGAGACCCAGTACTTC.

This clone was picked up one time. The chain has TRBV1 and TRBJ1-5. TRBV1 is termed a pseudogene. CDR3 length: 16 amino acids. The CDR3 region is CTSSQERRKGNQPQHF. As DNA, the CDR3 is TGCACCAGCAGCCAAGAACGGAGGAAAGGCAATCAGCCCCAGCATTTT.

The rearrangement joins TRBV10-3 to TRBJ2-5; D perhaps matches TRBD1 (7 bases). From germline, CDR1 is ENHRY and CDR2 SYGVKD. V lost 2 bases and J 4 bases, leaving 14 bases between the germline ends. CDR3 size: 15 residues. The CDR3 sequence is CAISEGNQGGETQYF. Here the CDR3 DNA reads TGTGCCATCAGTGAGGGAAACCAGGGGGGAGAGACCCAGTACTTC.

The chain links TRBV5-5 to TRBJ1-2, with TRBD1 matching 10 bases. The germline gives CDR1 SGHKS, CDR2 YYEKEE (reference sequence). The trim removed 4 bases at V and 5 bases at J, leaving 11 bases unmatched. The CDR3 is 16 residues long. This CDR3 is CASSKPGQGLYYGYTF. The CDR3 bases are TGTGCCAGCAGCAAACCGGGACAGGGGTTATATTATGGCTACACCTTC.

The V gene is TRBV4-3, the J gene TRBJ2-2; the D gene is possibly TRBD1 (6 bases). The ends were cut back, 4 bases at V and 8 bases at J, with 23 bases in the middle. Germline values: CDR1 LGHNA, CDR2 YSLEER. CDR3 size: 17 residues. In DNA, the CDR3 is TGCGCCAGCAGCCCCAGCCCCCTTAACAGGGTTAGGGGGGAGCTGTTTTTT. Its protein is CASSPSPLNRVRGELFF.

This clone has just a few counts. The chain links TRBV5-4 to TRBJ1-6; 11 positions match TRBD1. Germline CDR1 is SGHNT and CDR2 is YYREEE (reference sequence). The V and J ends lost 3 bases and 9 bases, in that order; junction bases with no gene match: 2. CDR3 length: 14 amino acids. This chain's CDR3 is CASSSGQGVSPLHF. The DNA of the CDR3 is TGTGCCAGCAGCTCGGGACAGGGGGTTTCACCCCTCCACTTT.

This clone was observed once. The chain has TRBV19 and TRBJ1-2; 9 positions match TRBD1. The V segment lost 5 bases and the J segment 5 bases; nucleotides outside the gene matches: 6. CDR1 and CDR2 (germline): LNHDA, SQIVND (reference sequence). The CDR3 is made up of 14 amino acids. CDR3 sequence: CASSSDRGRYGYTF. Written as DNA, the CDR3 is TGTGCCAGTAGTTCGGACAGGGGACGATATGGCTACACCTTC.

This chain joins TRBV4-2 and TRBJ1-3; D is unclear. CDR3 length equals 15 residues. The germline V gene encodes CDR1 LGHNA and CDR2 YNFKEQ. V shed 2 bases and J shed 0 bases, with 8 bases lying between them. CDR3 amino acids: CASSQMRASGNTIYF. DNA for the CDR3: TGTGCCAGCAGCCAAATGCGGGCCTCTGGAAACACCATATATTTT.

V gene TRBV27 combines with J gene TRBJ1-2; 8 bases fit TRBD1. CDR3 size: 17 residues. The junction had 9 bases not matched to a gene; V was cut back by 2 bases and J by 1 base. Germline V gives CDR1 MNHEY, CDR2 SMNVEV (reference sequence). Here the CDR3 DNA reads TGTGCCAGCAGTTTACCCGACAGGGGAATTATTAACTATGGCTACACCTTC. It is translated as CASSLPDRGIINYGYTF.

The chain is built from TRBV14 and TRBJ2-3, with TRBD1 matching 8 bases. Germline V lookup: CDR1 SGHDN, CDR2 FVKESK. V lost 3 bases, J lost 1 base, and 0 bases stayed unmatched. This CDR3 comprises 14 residues. Here the CDR3 reads CASSQTGGTDTQYF. In nucleotides, the CDR3 is TGTGCCAGCAGCCAGACAGGGGGCACAGATACGCAGTATTTT.

The sample holds one count of this clone. The V gene is TRBV10-3, the J gene TRBJ2-1; 7 positions agree with TRBD2. V shed 3 bases, J shed 0 bases, and the junction held 11 bases outside the gene matches. The CDR3 is made up of 18 amino acids. Germline V gives CDR1 ENHRY, CDR2 SYGVKD. The CDR3 DNA sequence: TGTGCCATCAGTGAAGGAATTCTAGCGGCCCGCTCCTACAATGAGCAGTTCTTC. Amino acids: CAISEGILAARSYNEQFF.

The V and J genes are TRBV15 and TRBJ1-4; D call uncertain. CDR3 length: 15 residues. Germline CDR1 and CDR2: LNHNV and YYDKDF (reference sequence). V was clipped by 0 bases and J by 4 bases, with 9 bases between them. The CDR3 nucleotides are TGTGCCACCAGCAGAGATCAGAAGTTTAATGAAAAACTGTTTTTT. Protein: CATSRDQKFNEKLFF.

The chain has TRBV11-2 and TRBJ1-1; perhaps TRBD1 as D (6 bases). The germline V gene encodes CDR1 SGHAT and CDR2 FQNNGV. V lost 5 bases, J lost 4 bases, and 11 bases lay in between. The CDR3 consists of 13 residues. CDR3 sequence: CASSKGHTTEAFF. The CDR3 region has the DNA TGTGCCAGCAGCAAGGGACATACCACTGAAGCTTTCTTT.